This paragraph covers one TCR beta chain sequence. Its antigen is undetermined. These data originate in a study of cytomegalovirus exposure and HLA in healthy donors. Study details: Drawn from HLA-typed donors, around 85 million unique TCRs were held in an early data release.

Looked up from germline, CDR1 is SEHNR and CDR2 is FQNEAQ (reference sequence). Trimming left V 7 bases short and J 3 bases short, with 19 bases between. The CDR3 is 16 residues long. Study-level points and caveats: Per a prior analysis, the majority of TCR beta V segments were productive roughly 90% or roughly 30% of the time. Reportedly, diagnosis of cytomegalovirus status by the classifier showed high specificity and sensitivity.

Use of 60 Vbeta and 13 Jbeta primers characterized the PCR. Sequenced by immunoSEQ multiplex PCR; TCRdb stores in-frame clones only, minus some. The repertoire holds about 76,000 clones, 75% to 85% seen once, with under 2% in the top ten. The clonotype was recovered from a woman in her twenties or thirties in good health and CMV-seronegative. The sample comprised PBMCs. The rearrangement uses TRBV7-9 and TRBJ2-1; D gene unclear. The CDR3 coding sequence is TGTGCCAGCACCCCCGCTTCGCAGGCCAGCTACAATGAGCAGTTCTTC. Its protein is CASTPASQASYNEQFF.